Following are 26 T cell receptor beta chains from one sample sequenced in a study of blood T cell repertoires in COVID-19. Clones were read by immunoSEQ multiplex PCR, and TCRdb kept only the in-frame ones, dropping some. This table holds roughly 100,000 clones, about 76% found once. Material for sequencing was peripheral blood. All receptors come from a woman aged 80 or over with acute or convalescent COVID-19.

The chain carries TRBV4-3 and TRBJ2-4, with TRBD1 identical over 7 bases. The V gene's germline CDR1 is LGHNA and CDR2 YSLEER. This CDR3 has 16 residues. The ends lost 1 base at V and 6 bases at J; junction bases unmatched: 9. The CDR3 nucleotides are TGCGCCAGCAGCCAAGCCCTCCAGACAGGGACAAACATTCAGTACTTC. The encoded protein is CASSQALQTGTNIQYF.

The J gene is TRBJ1-5, the V gene TRBV7-8; the D gene is possibly TRBD1 (5 bases). This CDR3 is 15 amino acids long. V was clipped by 2 bases and J by 6 bases, with 14 bases between them. CDR1 SGHVS and CDR2 FQNEAQ come from the germline V gene. CDR3 sequence (DNA): TGTGCCAGCAGCTTACTTTGGGGGGGGATTCAGCCCCAGCATTTT. Protein sequence: CASSLLWGGIQPQHF.

This chain uses TRBV5-3 with TRBJ2-7, with a tentative D call TRBD1 (7 bases). TRBV5-3 falls under the ORF class, with uncertain function. V gave up 0 bases and J gave up 0 bases, with 10 bases separating them. CDR3 size: 15 residues. The CDR3 loop is CARSLAGGLSYEQYF. In DNA, the CDR3 is TGTGCCAGAAGCTTGGCAGGGGGGCTCTCCTACGAGCAGTACTTC.

The chain is built from TRBV30 and TRBJ2-3; 8 nucleotides match TRBD2. The J segment lost 4 bases and the V segment lost 4 bases, leaving 10 bases of the junction unmatched. The CDR3 is 15 residues long. Germline V gene lookup returns CDR1 GTSNPN and CDR2 SVGIG (reference sequence). The CDR3 here is CAWTPGTRFPDTQYF. CDR3 nucleotide sequence: TGTGCCTGGACACCCGGGACTAGATTTCCAGATACGCAGTATTTT.

The rearrangement uses TRBV6-5 and TRBJ2-7; D might be TRBD1 (6 bases). V dropped 0 bases and J dropped 3 bases, with 12 bases sitting between them. From germline, CDR1 is MNHEY and CDR2 SVGAGI. The CDR3 runs 15 residues. CDR3 in amino acids: CASSYSRQGNYEQYF. CDR3 coding DNA: TGTGCCAGCAGTTACTCGCGGCAGGGGAACTACGAGCAGTACTTC.

CDR3 in amino acids: CASRGTGQGYTF. CDR3 in DNA: TGTGCCAGCAGGGGGACAGGACAGGGCTACACCTTC. The gene calls are TRBV12-3 or TRBV12-4 and TRBJ1-2, with TRBD1 matching 8 bases. The V gene end was trimmed by 6 bases and the J gene end by 8 bases; junction bases not matched to a gene: 5. This CDR3 has 12 residues.

J is TRBJ2-1 and V is TRBV5-1; 10 nucleotides agree with TRBD2. This CDR3 has 15 amino acids. V lost 5 bases and J lost 6; bases outside the gene matches: 8. From germline, CDR1 is SGHRS and CDR2 YFSETQ. CDR3 coding DNA: TGCGCCAGCAGTTCGGCTAGCGGGGGTATCAATGAGCAGTTCTTC. The encoded protein is CASSSASGGINEQFF.

This chain uses TRBV5-4 with TRBJ2-2; perhaps TRBD1 as D (5 bases). Trimming took 0 bases from V and 6 from J, leaving 6 bases between them. The CDR3 is 13 amino acids. CDR1 and CDR2 from the germline V gene are SGHNT and YYREEE (reference sequence). The CDR3 sequence: CASSLEGAGELFF. In DNA form, the CDR3 reads TGTGCCAGCAGCTTGGAAGGGGCCGGGGAGCTGTTTTTT.

The chain carries TRBV4-3 and TRBJ2-5, with D perhaps TRBD1 (5 bases). This CDR3 spans 16 amino acids. Between the trimmed V and J ends, which lost 2 bases and 1 base, there was a span of 14 bases. Germline V gene sequence: CDR1 LGHNA, CDR2 YSLEER. The DNA of the CDR3 is TGCGCCAGCAGCCAATATTGGGATACAGGCCAAGAGACCCAGTACTTC. As protein: CASSQYWDTGQETQYF.

V and J are TRBV27 and TRBJ1-6, with D perhaps matching TRBD1 (6 bases). Germline V CDR1 and CDR2: MNHEY, SMNVEV (reference sequence). The CDR3 spans 17 residues. With 0 bases removed from V and 0 bases from J, the gap between germline ends came to 9 bases. The CDR3 is CASSLSGGGSYNSPLHF. In DNA, the CDR3 is TGTGCCAGCAGTTTATCAGGGGGGGGCTCCTATAATTCACCCCTCCACTTT.

This clone was counted once. The chain combines TRBV7-2 with TRBJ2-1; 7 nucleotides align to TRBD2. The germline gives CDR1 SGHTA, CDR2 FQGNSA. Trimming removed 5 bases from V and 0 bases from J; junction bases left unmatched: 4. The CDR3 sequence is 15 residues long. The CDR3 DNA reads TGTGCCAGCAGCAGGGACTACGGCTCCTACAATGAGCAGTTCTTC. Protein product: CASSRDYGSYNEQFF.

This clone has just one count. The rearrangement joins TRBV30 to TRBJ1-4; D is uncertain. This CDR3 spans 14 amino acids. V was cut by 1 base and J by 6 bases, with 12 bases left in between. Germline assignment: CDR1 GTSNPN and CDR2 SVGIG (reference sequence). DNA for the CDR3: TGTGCCTGGAGTGACCCGGGGAGCGATGAAAAACTGTTTTTT. This gives the protein CAWSDPGSDEKLFF.

CDR3 sequence reads: CASSLDLRQPQHF. CDR3 nucleotide sequence: TGTGCCAGCAGCTTGGATTTGCGTCAGCCCCAGCATTTT. The chain is built from TRBV5-8 and TRBJ1-5; D not resolved. Germline V gene lookup returns CDR1 SGHTS and CDR2 YDEGEE. The CDR3 has 13 residues. V shed 0 bases and J shed 6 bases, with 7 bases lying between them.

Notes on this clone: The junction shows a germline mismatch at one end, possibly a read error. The chain has TRBV24-1 and TRBJ2-7; 7 bases map to TRBD1. Germline CDR1 reads KGHDR; CDR2 reads SFDVKD. The CDR3 spans 15 residues. The CDR3 region is CATSDLWSGTEKFFF. DNA of the CDR3: TGTGCCACCAGTGATCTGTGGTCCGGGACAGAAAAGTTTTTCTTC.

V is TRBV6-5 and J is TRBJ2-3; 8 bases map to TRBD2. The CDR3 covers 13 residues. Trimming at V came to 11 bases and at J to 5 bases, leaving 9 bases not matched to a gene. In germline, CDR1 is MNHEY, CDR2 SVGAGI. CDR3 coding DNA: TGTGCCTCCGGGGGGGGCGCGGTAGATACGCAGTATTTT. As protein: CASGGGAVDTQYF.

This sequence joins TRBV5-1 and TRBJ1-6; D is undetermined. Germline V CDR1 and CDR2: SGHRS, YFSETQ. The CDR3 runs 15 residues. Trimming took 5 bases from V and 5 from J, leaving 14 bases between them. CDR3 sequence (DNA): TGCGCCAGCAGGTTTGAGGGAACTAATAATTCACCCCTCCACTTT. Amino acid sequence: CASRFEGTNNSPLHF.

The chain couples TRBV7-6 to TRBJ2-7; 10 nucleotides agree with TRBD1. J lost 2 bases, V lost 1 base, and 14 bases had no gene match. The CDR3 is made up of 19 amino acids. Looked up from germline, CDR1 is SGHVS and CDR2 is FNYEAQ. CDR3 sequence: CASSLGIGYDRGRTYEQYF. CDR3 in DNA: TGTGCCAGCAGCTTAGGAATAGGCTACGACAGGGGGCGCACCTACGAGCAGTACTTC.

This clone was seen repeatedly, ten times or more. The J gene is TRBJ1-4, the V gene TRBV30; 9 positions match TRBD1. Germline CDR1 and CDR2: GTSNPN and SVGIG (reference sequence). The CDR3 extends over 18 amino acids. V shed 2 bases and J 7 bases; nucleotides not matched to a gene: 17. CDR3 residues: CAWSPTLGTGPEGEKLFF. CDR3 coding DNA: TGTGCCTGGAGTCCTACACTAGGGACAGGGCCGGAGGGTGAAAAACTGTTTTTT.

The rearrangement joins TRBV21-1 to TRBJ2-7; the DNA was not compared with TRBD1, the D call given in the table. TRBV21-1 is labeled a pseudogene. The CDR3 sequence is 14 residues long. The CDR3 sequence is CASSLQGNSYEQYF. CDR3 nucleotide sequence: TGTGCCAGCAGTTTACAGGGGAACTCCTACGAGCAGTACTTC.

The V gene is TRBV5-4, the J gene TRBJ2-2; D is unresolved. Germline CDR1 reads SGHNT; CDR2 reads YYREEE (reference sequence). The length of the CDR3 is 15 residues. Trimming took 5 bases from V and 2 from J, leaving 13 bases between them. This chain's CDR3 is CASSHDFINTGELFF. The CDR3 bases are TGTGCCAGCAGTCACGACTTCATAAACACCGGGGAGCTGTTTTTT.

This clone was counted between two and nine times. This chain connects TRBV2 to TRBJ1-1, with D possibly TRBD1 on 5 matching bases. Germline CDR1 SNHLY, CDR2 FYNNEI. Trimming took off 8 bases at V and 1 base at J, with 14 bases between the two ends. The CDR3 runs 14 residues. The CDR3 nucleotides are TGTGCCAGCGTGGAGGGGTCGGGGAACACTGAAGCTTTCTTT. Its protein product is CASVEGSGNTEAFF.

This chain connects TRBV5-6 to TRBJ1-2, with TRBD1 matching 7 bases. The CDR3 extends over 16 amino acids. Per germline, CDR1 SGHDT and CDR2 YYEEEE. The V segment lost 1 base and the J segment 4 bases; nucleotides outside the gene matches: 10. The CDR3 sequence is CASSLWRGGTFYGYTF. The CDR3 region has the DNA TGTGCCAGCAGCTTGTGGAGAGGGGGCACTTTCTATGGCTACACCTTC.

The chain combines TRBV6-1 with TRBJ1-4; no reliable D call. The germline V gene encodes CDR1 MNHNS and CDR2 SASEGT. V shed 3 bases and J shed 8 bases, with 10 bases lying between them. The CDR3 length is 13 residues. CDR3 nucleotides: TGTGCCAGCAGTGACCTGACACGAGAAAAACTGTTTTTT. Its translation: CASSDLTREKLFF.

This clone showed up just once. The rearrangement links TRBV19 to TRBJ1-5; 7 bases are a match to TRBD1. V was clipped by 4 bases and J by 4 bases; unmatched bases: 4. Germline V gives CDR1 LNHDA, CDR2 SQIVND (reference sequence). There are 14 residues in the CDR3. The DNA for the CDR3 is TGTGCCAGTAGTACGACAGGGAAGAATCAGCCCCAGCATTTT. The encoded protein is CASSTTGKNQPQHF.

V is TRBV5-1 and J is TRBJ2-5; 7 bases match TRBD2. Germline V gene data show CDR1 as SGHRS and CDR2 as YFSETQ. J lost 4 bases, V lost 4 bases, and 7 bases had no gene match. CDR3 length: 14 amino acids. In DNA form, the CDR3 reads TGCGCCAGCAGCCCCGGCGGGGGTTCAGAGACCCAGTACTTC. This translates into CASSPGGGSETQYF.

The chain carries TRBV10-3 and TRBJ1-2; tentatively, D is TRBD1 (5 bases). The germline V and J ends were trimmed by 3 bases and 5 bases, with 13 bases remaining between them. Looked up from germline, CDR1 is ENHRY and CDR2 is SYGVKD. This CDR3 has 14 residues. The CDR3 protein is CAISEIGVAYGYTF. The CDR3 bases are TGTGCCATCAGTGAAATAGGGGTGGCGTATGGCTACACCTTC.